The 7 T cell receptor beta chains given below trace back to one sample, sequenced in a study of blood T cell repertoires in COVID-19. Sequencing used immunoSEQ multiplex PCR; TCRdb keeps in-frame clones, though not all of them. The table lists 120,000 to 150,000 clones, approximately 81% of them singletons. Material for sequencing was peripheral blood. These receptors were obtained from a human donor with acute or convalescent COVID-19. The donor label of this sample is uncertain.

The chain is built from TRBV29-1 and TRBJ1-2; no clear D. V lost 1 base and J 3 bases, leaving 6 bases between the germline ends. CDR1 SQVTM and CDR2 ANQGSEA come from the germline V gene. The CDR3 loop spans 12 amino acids. The CDR3 nucleotides are TGCAGCGTTGAAGTAACAGACTATGGCTACACCTTC. Translation gives CSVEVTDYGYTF.

This clone was recorded at least ten times. The chain couples TRBV6-2 or TRBV6-3 to TRBJ2-5; 7 positions match TRBD1. Germline-derived CDR1 and CDR2 are MNHEY and SVGEGT. This CDR3 contains 14 residues. V was pared by 5 bases and J by 2 bases, with 5 bases of the junction left unmatched. The CDR3 DNA sequence: TGTGCCAGCAGTACTACAGGGGCGCAAGAGACCCAGTACTTC. Its translation: CASSTTGAQETQYF.

The chain employs TRBV19 and TRBJ1-1; D is unclear. The CDR3 length is 14 residues. The V and J ends lost 3 bases and 5 bases respectively, with 13 bases between them. Germline-derived CDR1 and CDR2 are LNHDA and SQIVND (reference sequence). The CDR3 DNA reads TGTGCCAGTAGTATTACGGGGATTGGGACTGAAGCTTTCTTT. Translation gives CASSITGIGTEAFF.

V is TRBV7-4 and J is TRBJ2-1; 8 bases are a match to TRBD2. With V trimmed by 5 bases and J by 0 bases, 9 bases remained unmatched. Germline lookup yields CDR1 SGHVT and CDR2 SQSDAQ. CDR3 size: 17 residues. DNA of the CDR3: TGTGCCAGCAGCCCGGTCCGGACTAGCTACTCCTACAATGAGCAGTTCTTC. It yields the protein CASSPVRTSYSYNEQFF.

V usage is TRBV5-1 and J usage is TRBJ2-2, with 9 bases fitting TRBD2. V was clipped by 2 bases and J by 6 bases; unmatched bases: 8. The CDR3 length is 16 residues. Germline V gene data show CDR1 as SGHRS and CDR2 as YFSETQ. CDR3 loop: CASSFSGRSMAGELFF. Here the CDR3 DNA reads TGCGCCAGCAGCTTTAGCGGGAGAAGTATGGCCGGGGAGCTGTTTTTT. Full variable domain (rest looked up from reference TRBV5-1 and TRBJ2-2): KAGVTQTPRYLIKTRGQQVTLSCSPISGHRSVSWYQQTPGQGLQFLFEYFSETQRNKGNFPGRFSGRQFSNSRSEMNVSTLELGDSALYLCASSFSGRSMAGELFFGEGSRLTVL.

This clone showed up just once. The genes are TRBV4-3 and TRBJ2-7, with 8 bases that match TRBD2. The ends lost 2 bases at V and 6 bases at J; junction bases unmatched: 18. The CDR3 runs 18 residues. Germline CDR1 reads LGHNA; CDR2 reads YSLEER. The CDR3 DNA is TGCGCCAGCAGCCAAACCCGCGACCATTTTGGACTAGCTCTCGAGCAGTACTTC. Translated, it gives CASSQTRDHFGLALEQYF.

This chain connects TRBV5-5 to TRBJ2-5, with a possible D match to TRBD2 (5 bases). Trimming stripped 2 bases from V and 5 bases from J, with 28 bases between. Germline CDR1 reads SGHKS; CDR2 reads YYEKEE (reference sequence). The CDR3 runs 19 residues. The chain's CDR3 is CASSFRDPRPTRLVETQYF. The CDR3 bases are TGTGCCAGCAGCTTTAGAGACCCCAGACCTACTAGGTTGGTCGAGACCCAGTACTTC.